This T cell receptor beta chain was observed in a study of cytomegalovirus exposure and HLA in healthy donors. Deletions cut 5 bases from V and 3 bases from J, with 18 bases between. The CDR3 is 15 amino acids. Germline lookup yields CDR1 SGHRS and CDR2 YFSETQ. PCR was performed using 60 Vbeta and 13 Jbeta primers. The repertoire was sequenced with immunoSEQ multiplex PCR; TCRdb's copy has only in-frame clones and lacks some. In the table there are more than 150,000 clones, about 80% of which are singletons. Sequenced material: PBMCs. V and J are TRBV5-1 and TRBJ2-7; perhaps TRBD2 as D (6 bases). This TCR derives from a woman aged 30 to 39 in good health and CMV-seronegative. The CDR3 bases are TGCGCCAGCAGTCGAGGGGACGGGACTCACTACGAGCAGTACTTC. The encoded protein is CASSRGDGTHYEQYF.